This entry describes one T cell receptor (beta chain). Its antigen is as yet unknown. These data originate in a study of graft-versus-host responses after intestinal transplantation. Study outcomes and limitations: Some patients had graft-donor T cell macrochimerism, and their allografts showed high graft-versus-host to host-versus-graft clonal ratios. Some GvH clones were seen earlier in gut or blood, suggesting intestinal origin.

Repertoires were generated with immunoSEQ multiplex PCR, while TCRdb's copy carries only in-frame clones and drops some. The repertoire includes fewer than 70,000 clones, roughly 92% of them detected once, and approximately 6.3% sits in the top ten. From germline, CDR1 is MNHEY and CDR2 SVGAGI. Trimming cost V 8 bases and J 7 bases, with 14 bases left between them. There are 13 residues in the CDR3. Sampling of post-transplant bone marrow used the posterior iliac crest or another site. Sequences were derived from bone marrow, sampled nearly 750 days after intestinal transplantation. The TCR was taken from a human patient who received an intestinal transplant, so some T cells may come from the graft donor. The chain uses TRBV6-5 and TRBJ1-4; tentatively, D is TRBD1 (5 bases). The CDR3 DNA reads TGTGCCAGCGGCAGGGACCCGTCTGAAAAACTGTTTTTT. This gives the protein CASGRDPSEKLFF.